These 13 T cell receptor beta chains originate from one sample sequenced in a study of OX40 agonist ivuxolimab in advanced cancers. The assay was immunoSEQ multiplex PCR, and TCRdb's table has in-frame clones only and misses some. The table lists fewer than 35,000 clones, approximately 89% of them singletons. The specimen was CD4+ or CD8+ T cells sorted from blood, collected in a trial of the OX40 agonist ivuxolimab. These receptors all come from an adult with an advanced solid tumor such as melanoma, head and neck, liver or kidney cancer.

The rearrangement uses TRBV6-4 and TRBJ2-7; the match to TRBD2 covers 7 bases. Germline-derived CDR1 and CDR2 are MRHNA and SNTAGT. Trimming took 0 bases from V and 6 from J; bases not matched to a gene: 5. The CDR3 length is 14 residues. CDR3 residues: CASSDSGGSREQYF. The CDR3 region has the DNA TGTGCCAGCAGTGACTCCGGCGGGAGCCGCGAGCAGTACTTC.

This chain links TRBV30 with TRBJ2-1, with D possibly called TRBD1 or TRBD2 (7 bases each). Looked up from germline, CDR1 is GTSNPN and CDR2 is SVGIG (reference sequence). V was clipped by 3 bases and J by 8 bases, with 20 bases between them. The CDR3 length is 15 residues. The CDR3 loop is CAWSGEGAVGDEQFF. The CDR3 nucleotides are TGTGCCTGGAGCGGGGAGGGGGCGGTGGGCGATGAGCAGTTCTTC.

The chain combines TRBV18 with TRBJ2-1; no clear D. Trimming took off 1 base at V and 5 bases at J, with 6 bases between the two ends. The CDR3 totals 13 residues. CDR1 and CDR2 (germline): KGHSH, LQKENI. CDR3 sequence (DNA): TGTGCCAGCTCACCACGGGCAGACAATGAGCAGTTCTTC. It encodes CASSPRADNEQFF. Full variable domain (remainder filled in from reference TRBV18 and TRBJ2-1): NAGVMQNPRHLVRRRGQEARLRCSPMKGHSHVYWYRQLPEEGLKFMVYLQKENIIDESGMPKERFSAEFPKEGPSILRIQQVVRGDSAAYFCASSPRADNEQFFGPGTRLTVL.

This clone was recorded only once. V and J are TRBV7-6 and TRBJ2-7; D perhaps matches TRBD2 (6 bases). Germline V gene data show CDR1 as SGHVS and CDR2 as FNYEAQ. Trimming took off 0 bases at V and 5 bases at J, with 8 bases between the two ends. CDR3 length: 13 amino acids. The CDR3, as DNA: TGTGCCAGCAGCTTAGCGGGGGGTCACGAGCAGTACTTC. Its translation: CASSLAGGHEQYF.

V gene TRBV10-2 combines with J gene TRBJ1-5; D remains unclear. V was clipped by 3 bases and J by 1 base, with 7 bases between them. The CDR3 covers 14 residues. The germline V gene has CDR1 WSHSY and CDR2 SAAADI. The CDR3: CASSDWISNQPQHF. CDR3 DNA: TGCGCCAGCAGTGACTGGATAAGCAATCAGCCCCAGCATTTT.

The rearrangement links TRBV28 to TRBJ1-5; perhaps TRBD1 as D (6 bases). Germline V CDR1 and CDR2: MDHEN, SYDVKM. Trimming pared 11 bases from V and 6 bases from J, leaving 14 bases between. This CDR3 spans 12 amino acids. The CDR3 protein is CAAGGGSQPQHF. CDR3 nucleotide sequence: TGTGCCGCGGGGGGGGGCTCTCAGCCCCAGCATTTT.

The chain carries TRBV6-1 and TRBJ1-2; the D is unclear. The CDR3 runs to 12 residues. The germline V gene has CDR1 MNHNS and CDR2 SASEGT. Trimming stripped 2 bases from V and 4 bases from J, with 5 bases between. This CDR3 reads CASSENIYGYTF. CDR3 coding DNA: TGTGCCAGCAGTGAAAATATCTATGGCTACACCTTC.

The chain employs TRBV2 and TRBJ2-7; D may be TRBD2 (6 bases). Trimming removed 6 bases at V and 2 bases at J, with 20 bases between. Germline V gene data show CDR1 as SNHLY and CDR2 as FYNNEI. CDR3 length equals 16 residues. CDR3 loop: CASSPDPGTPTYEQYF. CDR3 DNA: TGTGCCAGCAGCCCGGACCCCGGGACTCCTACCTACGAGCAGTACTTC.

This chain joins TRBV4-1 and TRBJ1-6; D unclear. The CDR3 runs 14 residues. Germline V lookup: CDR1 MGHRA, CDR2 YSYEKL. The V end lost 0 bases, the J end lost 8 bases, and 8 bases lay between the germline ends. CDR3 region: CASSQEPNYSPLHF. CDR3 bases: TGCGCCAGCAGCCAAGAGCCCAATTATTCACCCCTCCACTTT.

CDR3: CASSSGPSSYNEQFF. CDR3 nucleotides: TGTGCCAGCAGCTCCGGGCCGAGCTCCTACAATGAGCAGTTCTTC. J is TRBJ2-1 and V is TRBV2; D unclear. The CDR3 spans 15 residues. Germline CDR1 and CDR2: SNHLY and FYNNEI. Trimming stripped 6 bases from V and 0 bases from J, with 12 bases between.

The CDR3 nucleotides are TGTGCCAGCAGCAAAGCCTCGAAAAACATTCAGTACTTC. Its protein product is CASSKASKNIQYF. The chain is built from TRBV21-1 and TRBJ2-4; TRBD2, as called in the table, went unchecked against the DNA. TRBV21-1 is given as a pseudogene. The CDR3 runs 13 residues.

The gene calls are TRBV5-1 and TRBJ2-6; 11 nucleotides align to TRBD1. The V gene's germline CDR1 is SGHRS and CDR2 YFSETQ. The ends lost 0 bases at V and 0 bases at J; junction bases unmatched: 2. This CDR3 is 18 amino acids long. The CDR3 is CASSLGGTGGSGANVLTF. The CDR3 nucleotides are TGCGCCAGCAGCTTGGGTGGGACAGGGGGCTCTGGGGCCAACGTCCTGACTTTC.

The chain employs TRBV5-1 and TRBJ2-1; perhaps TRBD1 as D (5 bases). The ends were cut back, 5 bases at V and 2 bases at J, with 17 bases in the middle. The CDR3 consists of 16 residues. Germline CDR1 is SGHRS and CDR2 is YFSETQ. The DNA of the CDR3 is TGCGCCAGCAGGGTAGGGGATACCGCTACCTACAATGAGCAGTTCTTC. Translated: CASRVGDTATYNEQFF.